The present T cell receptor beta chain was sequenced within a study of T-cell memory formation after mild COVID-19. Study-level findings and limits: Later expanders leaned CD4+, whereas day 15 to 85 contracting clones were balanced CD4/CD8. The SARS-CoV-2 specificity of second-wave clones reaching peak at day 37 remained unverified.

Constant-segment-primed 5'RACE gave TCR alpha and TCR beta cDNA libraries with sample barcodes and UMIs. TCRdb redid the calling of the 5' RACE reads with MiXCR, one entry per CDR3 protein. The table lists 200,000 to 300,000 distinct CDR3 sequences, 8% to 10% of them singletons. The CDR3 contains 13 residues. With V trimmed by 6 bases and J by 5 bases, 6 bases remained unmatched. With regard to this clonotype: Its antigen is as yet unknown.

Sequencing was carried out using PBMCs or a T cell subset sorted from them (not recorded which). The chain combines TRBV12-3 or TRBV12-4 with TRBJ1-1, with 7 bases aligning to TRBD1. The clonotype originates from a man between 18 and 29 years old who had mild COVID-19 (a few samples of this study predate the infection). Cell type and time point are not known. CDR3 nucleotide sequence: TGTGCCAGCAGCCTGAGGGGGCAGACTGAAGCTTTCTTT. Encoded protein: CASSLRGQTEAFF.